This T cell receptor beta chain was obtained from a study of molecular identifiers for immune sequencing clone quantification. Study conclusions and caveats: Clones that exceeded 20 RNA copies held over 97% of effector molecules, yet under 1% in naive cells.

The V end was cut by 8 bases, the J end by 6 bases, with 11 bases between. Germline V gene lookup returns CDR1 MNHEY and CDR2 SVGEGT. The length of the CDR3 is 12 residues. Notes on this clonotype: Its target is unknown.

MiXCR was run by TCRdb on the PCR reads, yielding one entry per CDR3 protein. The sample includes thousands of distinct CDR3 sequences, around a third of them seen just once. The specimen was naive CD8+ T cells from blood, with Jurkat cell RNA spiked in. Subset meaning: FACS-sorted CD8+CD4-CCR7+CD45RA+ naive T cells. The J gene is TRBJ2-1, the V gene TRBV6-2 or TRBV6-3; possibly TRBD1 for D (6 bases). This receptor was taken from a human donor in good health. Some libraries in this study had Jurkat cell RNA spiked in. CDR3 nucleotides: TGTGCCAGCGGGGACAAGGCCAATGAGCAGTTCTTC. Translating it yields CASGDKANEQFF.